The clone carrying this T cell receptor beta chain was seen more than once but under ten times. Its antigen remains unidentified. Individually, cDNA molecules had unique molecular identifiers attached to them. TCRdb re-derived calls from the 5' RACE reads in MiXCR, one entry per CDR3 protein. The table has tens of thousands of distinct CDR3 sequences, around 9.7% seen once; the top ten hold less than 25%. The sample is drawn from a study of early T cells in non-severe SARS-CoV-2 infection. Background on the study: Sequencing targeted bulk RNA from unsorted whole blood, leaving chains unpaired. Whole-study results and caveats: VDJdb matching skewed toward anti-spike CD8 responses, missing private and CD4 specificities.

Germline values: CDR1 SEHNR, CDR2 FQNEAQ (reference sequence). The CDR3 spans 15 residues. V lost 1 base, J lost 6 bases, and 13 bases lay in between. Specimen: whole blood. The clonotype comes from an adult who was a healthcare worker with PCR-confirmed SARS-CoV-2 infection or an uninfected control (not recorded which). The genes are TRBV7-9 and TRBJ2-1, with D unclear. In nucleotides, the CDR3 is TGTGCCAGCAGCTTAGGGCTAGTTCGGACCAATGAGCAGTTCTTC. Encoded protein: CASSLGLVRTNEQFF.